This T cell receptor (beta chain) stems from a study of metastatic and nonmetastatic thyroid tumors. Study context: For malignant and benign thyroid patients, tumor or nodule tissue and blood were the sources whose repertoires were compared.

Thyroid surgery took place with no prior treatment in any patient. TCRdb re-called the PCR reads via MiXCR. The sample records about 82,000 clones, under 15% being singletons. Study-wide findings and caveats: The study reportedly found significantly higher TCR beta diversity in malignant thyroid tumors than benign nodules, in blood and tumor.

The germline gives CDR1 KGHSH, CDR2 LQKENI. V lost 6 bases and J lost 10, with 19 bases in between. This CDR3 contains 15 residues. This clone appeared a single time. The antigen remains undetermined. The sample was tumor tissue. V usage is TRBV18 and J usage is TRBJ1-6, with TRBD1 as a possible D gene (6 bases). The clonotype comes from a female donor with papillary thyroid cancer or a benign thyroid nodule (not recorded which). Some clones in this sample may be carry-over from other donors' samples. CDR3 DNA: TGTGCCAGCTCTTCAACAGGGTCAGAGGGATCACCCCTCCACTTT. This encodes CASSSTGSEGSPLHF. Looking up the rest from reference TRBV18 and TRBJ1-6 gives the full variable domain: NAGVMQNPRHLVRRRGQEARLRCSPMKGHSHVYWYRQLPEEGLKFMVYLQKENIIDESGMPKERFSAEFPKEGPSILRIQQVVRGDSAAYFCASSSTGSEGSPLHFGNGTRLTVT.